What follows are 22 T cell receptor beta chains derived from one specimen sequenced in a study of blood T cell repertoires in COVID-19. Sequencing used immunoSEQ multiplex PCR; TCRdb keeps in-frame clones, though not all of them. The sample has some 250,000 clones, approximately 91% seen once; the top ten hold about 2%. The sample consisted of PBMCs or T cells enriched from blood (not recorded which). These receptor sequences come from a woman aged 40 to 50 with acute COVID-19.

This clone was counted only a few times. The V gene is TRBV19, the J gene TRBJ2-1; 11 bases map to TRBD2. V gave up 4 bases and J gave up 0 bases; unmatched junction bases: 8. There are 18 residues in the CDR3. Germline CDR1 LNHDA, CDR2 SQIVND (reference sequence). The CDR3 here is CASSRRGTSGSSYNEQFF. In DNA, the CDR3 is TGTGCCAGTAGTAGACGAGGGACTAGCGGTAGCTCCTACAATGAGCAGTTCTTC.

The rearrangement uses TRBV30 and TRBJ1-5, with D hard to call. This CDR3 is built from 13 residues. Germline V gives CDR1 GTSNPN, CDR2 SVGIG (reference sequence). Trimming pared 3 bases from V and 6 bases from J, leaving 12 bases between. The CDR3: CAWSLDRRQPQHF. The CDR3 nucleotides read TGTGCCTGGAGCCTAGACCGGCGTCAGCCCCAGCATTTT. Filled out from reference TRBV30 and TRBJ1-5, the complete variable domain reads SQTIHQWPATLVQPVGSPLSLECTVEGTSNPNLYWYRQAAGRGLQLLFYSVGIGQISSEVPQNLSASRPQDRQFILSSKKLLLSDSGFYLCAWSLDRRQPQHFGDGTRLSIL.

CDR3 in DNA: TGTGCCACCAGCGGACGGCAGGGGCCAGAGACCCAGTACTTC. As protein: CATSGRQGPETQYF. The rearrangement uses TRBV15 and TRBJ2-5; D perhaps matches TRBD1 (6 bases). The CDR3 has 14 amino acids. Germline V gives CDR1 LNHNV, CDR2 YYDKDF (reference sequence). V gave up 5 bases and J gave up 4 bases, with 14 bases separating them.

CDR3 amino acids: CASSLEVSGTTYEQYF. As DNA, the CDR3 is TGTGCCAGCAGCTTGGAGGTTAGCGGGACGACCTACGAGCAGTACTTC. The V gene is TRBV5-4, the J gene TRBJ2-7; 8 bases align to TRBD2. The V gene's germline CDR1 is SGHNT and CDR2 YYREEE (reference sequence). Losses at the gene ends were 0 bases for V and 2 bases for J; bases not matched to a gene: 7. The CDR3 totals 16 residues. The variable domain in full, completed from reference TRBV5-4 and TRBJ2-7, reads ETGVTQSPTHLIKTRGQQVTLRCSSQSGHNTVSWYQQALGQGPQFIFQYYREEENGRGNFPPRFSGLQFPNYSSELNVNALELDDSALYLCASSLEVSGTTYEQYFGPGTRLTVT.

There are a few counts of this clone. The J gene is TRBJ2-2, the V gene TRBV7-2; no clear D gene. There are 15 residues in the CDR3. V dropped 5 bases and J dropped 1 base, with 11 bases sitting between them. Germline loops: CDR1 SGHTA, CDR2 FQGNSA. The CDR3 DNA sequence: TGTGCCAGCAGCCCCTACGCAGGGAACACCGGGGAGCTGTTTTTT. It is translated as CASSPYAGNTGELFF.

V is TRBV2 and J is TRBJ1-2, with 10 bases aligning to TRBD1. The germline CDR1 and CDR2 sequences are SNHLY and FYNNEI. There are 16 residues in the CDR3. The trim removed 6 bases at V and 8 bases at J, leaving 15 bases unmatched. CDR3 amino acids: CASRHPGTGALGGYTF. As DNA, the CDR3 is TGTGCCAGCAGGCACCCCGGGACAGGGGCGCTGGGCGGCTACACCTTC.

This clone was counted between two and nine times. The V and J genes are TRBV7-6 and TRBJ1-3; possible D gene TRBD1, 6 bases. There are 14 residues in the CDR3. CDR1 SGHVS and CDR2 FNYEAQ come from the germline V gene. Trimming removed 3 bases at V and 4 bases at J, with 10 bases between. The CDR3 spells CASSLGTIGNTIYF. The CDR3 bases are TGTGCCAGCAGCTTGGGGACAATAGGAAACACCATATATTTT.

J is TRBJ2-7 and V is TRBV21-1; the table's D call TRBD2 went unverified against the DNA. TRBV21-1 represents a pseudogene. The CDR3 is made up of 17 amino acids. The CDR3 nucleotides are TGTGCCAGCAGCAAAGCCCGGACTAGCGGGAGAGCCTACGAGCAGTACTTC. Protein product: CASSKARTSGRAYEQYF.

The rearrangement links TRBV6-2 or TRBV6-3 to TRBJ1-2; 12 nucleotides match TRBD1. The germline V gene has CDR1 MNHEY and CDR2 SVGEGT. The CDR3 extends over 16 amino acids. With 2 bases clipped from V and 6 bases from J, the junction kept 7 bases outside the gene matches. The CDR3 region is CASSYTGTGGGDGYTF. In DNA, the CDR3 is TGTGCCAGCAGTTACACCGGGACAGGGGGCGGCGATGGCTACACCTTC.

The rearrangement joins TRBV19 to TRBJ2-3, with TRBD1 matching 7 bases. This CDR3 spans 15 amino acids. J was trimmed by 5 bases and V by 3 bases; bases with no gene match: 8. Germline CDR1 is LNHDA and CDR2 is SQIVND (reference sequence). Here the CDR3 reads CASSIWNRGLDTQYF. The CDR3 DNA reads TGTGCCAGTAGTATTTGGAACAGGGGTTTAGATACGCAGTATTTT.

This clone was counted a single time. The chain has TRBV27 and TRBJ2-1, with 8 bases aligning to TRBD2. Germline V lookup: CDR1 MNHEY, CDR2 SMNVEV (reference sequence). The CDR3 is made up of 14 amino acids. The junction had 5 bases not matched to a gene; V was cut back by 7 bases and J by 3 bases. The CDR3 region is CASTGSGVYNEQFF. The CDR3 DNA reads as TGTGCCAGCACCGGTAGCGGGGTCTACAATGAGCAGTTCTTC.

This chain's CDR3 is CASSLQGGQPQHF. Written as DNA, the CDR3 is TGTGCCAGCAGTTTGCAGGGAGGCCAGCCCCAGCATTTT. This chain uses TRBV12-3 or TRBV12-4 with TRBJ1-5, with D maybe TRBD1 (5 bases). The length of the CDR3 is 13 residues. V shed 3 bases and J shed 7 bases, with 10 bases lying between them.

This chain joins TRBV9 and TRBJ2-1, with 8 bases lining up with TRBD1. Germline CDR1 is SGDLS and CDR2 is YYNGEE. The CDR3 contains 14 residues. After removal of 7 bases from V and 8 bases from J, the junction contained 11 bases not matched to a gene. This CDR3 reads CASSRGTGHDEQFF. The CDR3 DNA reads as TGTGCCAGCTCACGCGGGACAGGCCACGATGAGCAGTTCTTC.

The chain combines TRBV6-4 with TRBJ1-4; 8 bases fit TRBD1. The CDR3 has 14 amino acids. V was pared by 6 bases and J by 6 bases, with 6 bases of the junction left unmatched. Germline CDR1 MRHNA, CDR2 SNTAGT. CDR3 DNA: TGTGCCAGCAGCCATACAGGGGGGCATGAAAAACTGTTTTTT. It is translated as CASSHTGGHEKLFF.

The genes are TRBV11-2 and TRBJ1-2; the match to TRBD1 covers 8 bases. Losses at the gene ends were 2 bases for V and 1 base for J; bases not matched to a gene: 3. The CDR3 is 15 residues long. Germline CDR1 SGHAT, CDR2 FQNNGV. This chain's CDR3 is CASSLQGAINYGYTF. In DNA form, the CDR3 reads TGTGCCAGCAGCTTACAGGGGGCAATTAACTATGGCTACACCTTC.

The chain links TRBV7-3 to TRBJ2-1; 11 nucleotides align to TRBD2. J was trimmed by 6 bases and V by 5 bases; bases with no gene match: 3. Germline V lookup: CDR1 SGHTA, CDR2 FQGTGA. CDR3 length: 14 residues. The CDR3 DNA reads as TGTGCCAGCAGCCGACTAGCGGGGTCCAATGAGCAGTTCTTC. Its translation is CASSRLAGSNEQFF.

V gene TRBV24-1 combines with J gene TRBJ1-2, with D uncertain. The germline CDR1 and CDR2 sequences are KGHDR and SFDVKD. This CDR3 has 13 amino acids. V lost 7 bases and J 6 bases, leaving 14 bases between the germline ends. The CDR3 protein is CATRPSGSNGYTF. Here the CDR3 DNA reads TGTGCCACCAGACCTTCCGGGAGCAATGGCTACACCTTC.

This clone was counted between two and nine times. The chain joins TRBV7-9 to TRBJ2-5; D possibly corresponds to TRBD1 (5 bases). The V gene lost 5 bases and the J gene lost 2 bases, with 15 bases spanning the gap. The CDR3 runs 15 residues. Germline V lookup: CDR1 SEHNR, CDR2 FQNEAQ (reference sequence). CDR3 region: CASSPKRRVQETQYF. The CDR3, as DNA: TGTGCCAGCAGCCCTAAGCGCAGGGTTCAAGAGACCCAGTACTTC.

This chain connects TRBV4-1 to TRBJ1-2; possibly TRBD1 for D (6 bases). V was pared by 3 bases and J by 0 bases, with 14 bases between. The CDR3 is 16 residues long. Germline V lookup: CDR1 MGHRA, CDR2 YSYEKL. The CDR3 loop is CASSQGPGVTNYGYTF. The CDR3 DNA is TGCGCCAGCAGCCAGGGCCCAGGGGTCACTAACTATGGCTACACCTTC.

The rearrangement joins TRBV7-2 to TRBJ1-2; 8 nucleotides match TRBD1. J was trimmed by 4 bases and V by 0 bases; bases with no gene match: 10. The germline CDR1 and CDR2 sequences are SGHTA and FQGNSA. This CDR3 comprises 17 residues. The CDR3 region has the DNA TGTGCCAGCAGCTTAGCGGGGGGTCGGACAGGGCCCTATGGCTACACCTTC. Protein sequence: CASSLAGGRTGPYGYTF.

The J gene is TRBJ2-1, the V gene TRBV21-1; the DNA was not used to check the table's D call, TRBD2. TRBV21-1 is a documented pseudogene. CDR3 length equals 13 residues. The CDR3 sequence is CASSPSRYNEQFF. The CDR3 nucleotides are TGTGCCAGCAGCCCCTCCCGGTACAATGAGCAGTTCTTC.

The chain employs TRBV29-1 and TRBJ1-4; maybe TRBD1 (5 bases). Trimming shortened V by 3 bases and J by 6 bases, and 14 bases separated the two germline ends. This CDR3 has 14 amino acids. The V gene's germline CDR1 is SQVTM and CDR2 ANQGSEA. Written as DNA, the CDR3 is TGCAGCGTTGAGGTGGGCAGGGAGGATGAAAAACTGTTTTTT. Its translation is CSVEVGREDEKLFF.